This T cell receptor beta chain comes out of a study of blood T cells in healthy people across ages. This clonotype was seen ten or more times. Its antigen remains unidentified. Study observations and caveats: Per million T cells, TCR beta diversity dropped roughly linearly as age increased. The authors considered diversity estimates from one million T cells to be underestimates. Among long-lived donors, naive CD4+ cells were more numerous and diversity higher than in aged donors.

Unmatched junction bases numbered 4, after V lost 1 base and J lost 1 base. Germline loops: CDR1 LGHNA, CDR2 YNFKEQ. The CDR3 extends over 16 amino acids. Donors each provided ten milliliters of peripheral blood. The use of a sample-barcoded 5' primer and a J-beta primer mix characterized a second PCR of roughly 6 to 11 cycles. TCRdb reprocessed the 5' RACE reads via MiXCR and lists one record per CDR3 protein. This table holds hundreds of thousands of distinct CDR3 sequences, 40% to 45% found once. The clonotype was recovered from a man of 80 years or more in good health. Sequencing was performed on blood. The chain is built from TRBV4-2 and TRBJ2-1, with 7 bases aligning to TRBD2. This chain's CDR3 is CASSQVPSGSYNEQFF. The CDR3 DNA follows: TGTGCCAGCAGCCAAGTCCCTAGCGGATCCTACAATGAGCAGTTCTTC.